This entry is about one TCR beta chain. The antigen is unknown. The source of the sample is a study of cytomegalovirus exposure and HLA in healthy donors. Study information: Out of roughly 200 million T cells, an earlier analysis found 117 million unique TCR beta sequences in total.

Study-wide findings and caveats: Data from an earlier analysis indicated that most TCR beta V segments were productive either about 87% or about 30% of the time.

13 Jbeta primers and 60 Vbeta primers were used for the PCR. Authors' data handling: The authors later counted some 76 million unique TCR beta chains, 9 million to 12 million of them shared. This table comes from immunoSEQ multiplex PCR, and its TCRdb copy is limited to in-frame clones, with some not included. V, J and clone size are taken as reported in that table, and D and trimming were inferred from the DNA itself. Of 200,000 to 250,000 clones in the sample, roughly 80% were seen once. After removal of 5 bases from V and 5 bases from J, the junction contained 11 bases not matched to a gene. This CDR3 has 14 amino acids. Germline CDR1 GTSNPN, CDR2 SVGIG (reference sequence).

The sequenced sample was PBMCs. The chain couples TRBV30 to TRBJ2-5, with TRBD2 identical over 7 bases. The sequence was collected from a girl aged 2 to 9 in good health and CMV-seronegative. The CDR3 here is CAWGRGGNTETQYF. In DNA form, the CDR3 reads TGTGCCTGGGGGAGGGGAGGGAATACGGAGACCCAGTACTTC.